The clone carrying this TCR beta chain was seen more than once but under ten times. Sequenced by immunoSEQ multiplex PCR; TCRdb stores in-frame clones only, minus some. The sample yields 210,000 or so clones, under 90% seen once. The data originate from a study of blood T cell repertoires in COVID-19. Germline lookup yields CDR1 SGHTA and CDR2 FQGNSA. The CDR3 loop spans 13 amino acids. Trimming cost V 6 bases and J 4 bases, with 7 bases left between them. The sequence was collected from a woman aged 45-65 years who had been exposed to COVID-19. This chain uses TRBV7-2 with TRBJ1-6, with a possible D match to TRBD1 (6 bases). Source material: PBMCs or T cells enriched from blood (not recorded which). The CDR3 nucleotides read TGTGCCAGCAGTGGACAGTATAATTCACCCCTCCACTTT. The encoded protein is CASSGQYNSPLHF.